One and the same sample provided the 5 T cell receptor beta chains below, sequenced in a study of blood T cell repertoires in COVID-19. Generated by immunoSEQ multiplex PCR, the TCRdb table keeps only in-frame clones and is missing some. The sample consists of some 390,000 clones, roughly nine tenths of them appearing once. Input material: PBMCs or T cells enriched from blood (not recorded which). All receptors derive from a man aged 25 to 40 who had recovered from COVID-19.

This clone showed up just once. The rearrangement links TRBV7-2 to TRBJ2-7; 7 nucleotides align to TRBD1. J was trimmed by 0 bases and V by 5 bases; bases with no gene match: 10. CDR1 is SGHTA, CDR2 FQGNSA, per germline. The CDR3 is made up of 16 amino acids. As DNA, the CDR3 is TGTGCCAGCAGCAAAGGACCACAGGGGAGCTCCTACGAGCAGTACTTC. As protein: CASSKGPQGSSYEQYF.

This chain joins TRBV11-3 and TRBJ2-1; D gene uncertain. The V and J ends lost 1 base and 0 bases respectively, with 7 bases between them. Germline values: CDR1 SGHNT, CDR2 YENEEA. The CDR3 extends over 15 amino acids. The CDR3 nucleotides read TGTGCCAGCAGCTTAGGGCCCCCCTCCTACAATGAGCAGTTCTTC. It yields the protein CASSLGPPSYNEQFF.

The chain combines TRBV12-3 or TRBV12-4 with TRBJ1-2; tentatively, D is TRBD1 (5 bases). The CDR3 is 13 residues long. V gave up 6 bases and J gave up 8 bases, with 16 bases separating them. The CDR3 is CASRRGLTGGYTF. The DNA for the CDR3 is TGTGCCAGCAGGCGGGGACTAACCGGAGGCTACACCTTC.

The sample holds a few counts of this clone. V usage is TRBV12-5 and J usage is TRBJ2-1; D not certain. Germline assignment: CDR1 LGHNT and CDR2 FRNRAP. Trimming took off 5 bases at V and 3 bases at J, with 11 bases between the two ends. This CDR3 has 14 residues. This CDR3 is CASGPSNSYNEQFF. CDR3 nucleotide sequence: TGTGCTAGTGGTCCCTCTAACAGCTACAATGAGCAGTTCTTC.

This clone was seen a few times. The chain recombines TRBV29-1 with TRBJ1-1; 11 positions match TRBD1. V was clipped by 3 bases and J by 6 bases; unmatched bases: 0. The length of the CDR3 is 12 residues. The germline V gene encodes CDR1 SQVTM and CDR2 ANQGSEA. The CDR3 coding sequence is TGCAGCGTTGAGGGACAGGGGGCTGAAGCTTTCTTT. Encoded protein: CSVEGQGAEAFF.